This T cell receptor (beta chain) was observed in a study of cytomegalovirus exposure and HLA in healthy donors. Study-wide results and limits: Among the CMV-associated chains, a few were confirmed in vitro as specific for CMV antigens. Researchers counted roughly 150 TCR beta chains as cytomegalovirus-associated.

Donors were drawn from the approximately 120-subject validation cohort, separate from the approximately 670-subject first cohort. The ends lost 8 bases at V and 7 bases at J; junction bases unmatched: 6. The CDR3 loop spans 13 amino acids. CDR1 is SNHLY, CDR2 FYNNEI, per germline. Generated by immunoSEQ multiplex PCR, the TCRdb table keeps only in-frame clones and is missing some. The profile shows 220,000 or so clones, approximately 88% of them singletons. The table lists this clone with a count of one. Its antigen is as yet unknown. The V call is TRBV2, the J call TRBJ2-7; 12 bases fit TRBD2. Sample: PBMCs. The TCR originated in a woman aged 25 to 39 in good health and CMV-seropositive. CDR3 sequence: CASEGTSGREQYF. CDR3 DNA: TGTGCCAGCGAAGGGACTAGCGGGCGAGAGCAGTACTTC. The full variable domain, completed using reference TRBV2 and TRBJ2-7, is EPEVTQTPSHQVTQMGQEVILRCVPISNHLYFYWYRQILGQKVEFLVSFYNNEISEKSEIFDDQFSVERPDGSNFTLKIRSTKLEDSAMYFCASEGTSGREQYFGPGTRLTVT.